The clone carrying this T cell receptor (beta chain) was recorded a few times. Its antigen is unidentified. Time point specified: cycle 4 day 1 (C4D1), after 6 weeks of nivolumab. With no exception, relapse followed autologous stem cell transplantation in all patients, and brentuximab vedotin exposure varied. Best responses fell into complete response, partial response or progressive disease. This sample was included in a study of PD-1 blockade in classical Hodgkin lymphoma. Data came from immunoSEQ multiplex PCR; TCRdb stores just in-frame clones and leaves some out. Here the sample spans roughly 24,000 clones, 70% to 85% being singletons. The CDR3 spans 15 residues. Deletions cut 1 base from V and 3 bases from J, with 11 bases between. Germline lookup yields CDR1 SGHRS and CDR2 YFSETQ. Overall study results and limits: Diversity similar to that of newly diagnosed patients was seen at baseline in complete responders. While CD8+ TCR diversity did not rise significantly by C4D1, CD4+ TCR diversity did.

The input for sequencing was peripheral blood mononuclear cells (PBMCs), taken before the fourth cycle of nivolumab. This receptor was obtained from a human donor with classical Hodgkin lymphoma. The gene calls are TRBV5-1 and TRBJ1-5; perhaps TRBD1 as D (5 bases). CDR3 sequence (DNA): TGCGCCAGCAGCTTGAGAGGGGTTTACAATCAGCCCCAGCATTTT. Translating gives CASSLRGVYNQPQHF.